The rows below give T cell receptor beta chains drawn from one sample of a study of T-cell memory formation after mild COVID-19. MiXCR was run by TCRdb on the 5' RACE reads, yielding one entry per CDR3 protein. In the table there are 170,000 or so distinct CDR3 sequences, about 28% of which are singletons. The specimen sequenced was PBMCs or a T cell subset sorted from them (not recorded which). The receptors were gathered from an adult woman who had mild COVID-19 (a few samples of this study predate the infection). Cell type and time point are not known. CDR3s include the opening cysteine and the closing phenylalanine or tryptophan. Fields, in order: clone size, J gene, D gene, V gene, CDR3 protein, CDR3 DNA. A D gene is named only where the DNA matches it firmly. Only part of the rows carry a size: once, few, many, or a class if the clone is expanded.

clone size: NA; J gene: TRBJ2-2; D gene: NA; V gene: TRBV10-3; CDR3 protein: CAISDLYTGELFF; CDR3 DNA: TGTGCCATCAGTGATCTGTACACCGGGGAGCTGTTTTTT
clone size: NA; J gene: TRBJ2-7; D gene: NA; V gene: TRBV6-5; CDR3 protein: CASSSPTVYEQYF; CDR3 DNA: TGTGCCAGCAGTTCCCCGACAGTCTACGAGCAGTACTTC
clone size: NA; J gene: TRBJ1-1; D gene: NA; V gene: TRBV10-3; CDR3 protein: CATQDSDNTEAFF; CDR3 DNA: TGTGCCACTCAAGACAGTGATAACACTGAAGCTTTCTTT
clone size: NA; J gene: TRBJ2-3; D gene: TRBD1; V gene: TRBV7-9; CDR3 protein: CASRAGTGGTDTQYF; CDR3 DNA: TGTGCCAGCAGGGCCGGGACAGGGGGCACAGATACGCAGTATTTT
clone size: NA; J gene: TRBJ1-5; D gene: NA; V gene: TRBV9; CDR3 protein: CAKSGPGGVPYSNQPQHF; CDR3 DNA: TGTGCCAAGTCCGGTCCCGGGGGGGTACCCTATAGCAATCAGCCCCAGCATTTT
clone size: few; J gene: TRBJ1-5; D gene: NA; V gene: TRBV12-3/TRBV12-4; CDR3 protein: CASSLAGDSNQPQHF; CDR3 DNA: TGTGCCAGCAGTTTGGCAGGGGATAGCAATCAGCCCCAGCATTTT
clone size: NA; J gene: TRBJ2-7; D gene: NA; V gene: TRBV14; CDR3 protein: CASSQVYGDEQYF; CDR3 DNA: TGTGCCAGCAGCCAAGTTTACGGGGACGAGCAGTACTTC
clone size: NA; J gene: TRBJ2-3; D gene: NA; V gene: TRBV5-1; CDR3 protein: CASSLDPFTDTQYF; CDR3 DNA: TGCGCCAGCAGCTTGGATCCTTTCACAGATACGCAGTATTTT
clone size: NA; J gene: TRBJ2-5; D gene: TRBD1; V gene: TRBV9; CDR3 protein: CASSAAGTGGQETQYF; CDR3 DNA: TGTGCCAGCAGCGCAGCAGGGACAGGGGGACAAGAGACCCAGTACTTC
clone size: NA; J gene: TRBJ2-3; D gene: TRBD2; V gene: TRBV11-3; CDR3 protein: CASSLAVRLAGQGRPDTQYF; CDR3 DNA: TGTGCCAGCAGCTTAGCCGTGCGGCTAGCGGGCCAAGGGCGGCCAGATACGCAGTATTTT
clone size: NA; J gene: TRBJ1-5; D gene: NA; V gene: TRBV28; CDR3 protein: CASEADSNQPQHF; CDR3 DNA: TGTGCCAGCGAAGCCGATAGCAATCAGCCCCAGCATTTT
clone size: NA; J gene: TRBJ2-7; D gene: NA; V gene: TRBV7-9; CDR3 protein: CASSSPVKREQYF; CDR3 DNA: TGTGCCAGCAGCTCCCCAGTGAAGCGCGAGCAGTACTTC
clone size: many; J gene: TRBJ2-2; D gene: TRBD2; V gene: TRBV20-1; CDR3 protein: CSARVSGGRDWNTGELFF; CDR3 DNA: TGCAGTGCTAGAGTTAGCGGGGGCCGAGACTGGAACACCGGGGAGCTGTTTTTT
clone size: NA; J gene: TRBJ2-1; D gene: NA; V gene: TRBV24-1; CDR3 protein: CATSAQGPTVRDEQFF; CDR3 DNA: TGTGCCACCAGCGCACAGGGCCCAACTGTCAGGGATGAGCAGTTCTTC
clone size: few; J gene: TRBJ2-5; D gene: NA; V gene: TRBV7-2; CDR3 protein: CASSPLGVQETQYF; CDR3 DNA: TGTGCCAGCAGCCCCTTGGGGGTCCAAGAGACCCAGTACTTC
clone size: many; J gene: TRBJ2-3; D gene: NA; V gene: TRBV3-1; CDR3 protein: CASSQERLGTSTDTQYF; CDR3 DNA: TGTGCCAGCAGCCAAGAGCGGCTCGGGACTAGCACAGATACGCAGTATTTT
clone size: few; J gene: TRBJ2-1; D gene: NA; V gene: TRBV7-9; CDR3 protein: CASSPPGGEQFF; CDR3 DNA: TGTGCCAGCAGCCCCCCCGGTGGTGAGCAGTTCTTC
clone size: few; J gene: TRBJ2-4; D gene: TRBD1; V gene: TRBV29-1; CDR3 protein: CSVEDRVKNIQYF; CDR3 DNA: TGCAGCGTTGAGGACAGGGTAAAAAACATTCAGTACTTC
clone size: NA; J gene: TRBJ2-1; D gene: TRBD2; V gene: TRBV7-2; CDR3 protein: CASSPTVSGLAGRAYNEQFF; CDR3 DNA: TGTGCCAGCAGCCCCACGGTTTCGGGACTAGCGGGACGCGCCTACAATGAGCAGTTCTTC
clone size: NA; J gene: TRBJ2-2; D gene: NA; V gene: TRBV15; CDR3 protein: CATSREWDSNTGELFF; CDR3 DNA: TGTGCCACCAGCAGAGAATGGGACTCTAACACCGGGGAGCTGTTTTTT
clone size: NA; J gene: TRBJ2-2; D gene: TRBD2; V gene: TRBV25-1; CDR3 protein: CASTLAGSTGELFF; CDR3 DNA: TGTGCCAGCACCCTAGCGGGGTCCACCGGGGAGCTGTTTTTT